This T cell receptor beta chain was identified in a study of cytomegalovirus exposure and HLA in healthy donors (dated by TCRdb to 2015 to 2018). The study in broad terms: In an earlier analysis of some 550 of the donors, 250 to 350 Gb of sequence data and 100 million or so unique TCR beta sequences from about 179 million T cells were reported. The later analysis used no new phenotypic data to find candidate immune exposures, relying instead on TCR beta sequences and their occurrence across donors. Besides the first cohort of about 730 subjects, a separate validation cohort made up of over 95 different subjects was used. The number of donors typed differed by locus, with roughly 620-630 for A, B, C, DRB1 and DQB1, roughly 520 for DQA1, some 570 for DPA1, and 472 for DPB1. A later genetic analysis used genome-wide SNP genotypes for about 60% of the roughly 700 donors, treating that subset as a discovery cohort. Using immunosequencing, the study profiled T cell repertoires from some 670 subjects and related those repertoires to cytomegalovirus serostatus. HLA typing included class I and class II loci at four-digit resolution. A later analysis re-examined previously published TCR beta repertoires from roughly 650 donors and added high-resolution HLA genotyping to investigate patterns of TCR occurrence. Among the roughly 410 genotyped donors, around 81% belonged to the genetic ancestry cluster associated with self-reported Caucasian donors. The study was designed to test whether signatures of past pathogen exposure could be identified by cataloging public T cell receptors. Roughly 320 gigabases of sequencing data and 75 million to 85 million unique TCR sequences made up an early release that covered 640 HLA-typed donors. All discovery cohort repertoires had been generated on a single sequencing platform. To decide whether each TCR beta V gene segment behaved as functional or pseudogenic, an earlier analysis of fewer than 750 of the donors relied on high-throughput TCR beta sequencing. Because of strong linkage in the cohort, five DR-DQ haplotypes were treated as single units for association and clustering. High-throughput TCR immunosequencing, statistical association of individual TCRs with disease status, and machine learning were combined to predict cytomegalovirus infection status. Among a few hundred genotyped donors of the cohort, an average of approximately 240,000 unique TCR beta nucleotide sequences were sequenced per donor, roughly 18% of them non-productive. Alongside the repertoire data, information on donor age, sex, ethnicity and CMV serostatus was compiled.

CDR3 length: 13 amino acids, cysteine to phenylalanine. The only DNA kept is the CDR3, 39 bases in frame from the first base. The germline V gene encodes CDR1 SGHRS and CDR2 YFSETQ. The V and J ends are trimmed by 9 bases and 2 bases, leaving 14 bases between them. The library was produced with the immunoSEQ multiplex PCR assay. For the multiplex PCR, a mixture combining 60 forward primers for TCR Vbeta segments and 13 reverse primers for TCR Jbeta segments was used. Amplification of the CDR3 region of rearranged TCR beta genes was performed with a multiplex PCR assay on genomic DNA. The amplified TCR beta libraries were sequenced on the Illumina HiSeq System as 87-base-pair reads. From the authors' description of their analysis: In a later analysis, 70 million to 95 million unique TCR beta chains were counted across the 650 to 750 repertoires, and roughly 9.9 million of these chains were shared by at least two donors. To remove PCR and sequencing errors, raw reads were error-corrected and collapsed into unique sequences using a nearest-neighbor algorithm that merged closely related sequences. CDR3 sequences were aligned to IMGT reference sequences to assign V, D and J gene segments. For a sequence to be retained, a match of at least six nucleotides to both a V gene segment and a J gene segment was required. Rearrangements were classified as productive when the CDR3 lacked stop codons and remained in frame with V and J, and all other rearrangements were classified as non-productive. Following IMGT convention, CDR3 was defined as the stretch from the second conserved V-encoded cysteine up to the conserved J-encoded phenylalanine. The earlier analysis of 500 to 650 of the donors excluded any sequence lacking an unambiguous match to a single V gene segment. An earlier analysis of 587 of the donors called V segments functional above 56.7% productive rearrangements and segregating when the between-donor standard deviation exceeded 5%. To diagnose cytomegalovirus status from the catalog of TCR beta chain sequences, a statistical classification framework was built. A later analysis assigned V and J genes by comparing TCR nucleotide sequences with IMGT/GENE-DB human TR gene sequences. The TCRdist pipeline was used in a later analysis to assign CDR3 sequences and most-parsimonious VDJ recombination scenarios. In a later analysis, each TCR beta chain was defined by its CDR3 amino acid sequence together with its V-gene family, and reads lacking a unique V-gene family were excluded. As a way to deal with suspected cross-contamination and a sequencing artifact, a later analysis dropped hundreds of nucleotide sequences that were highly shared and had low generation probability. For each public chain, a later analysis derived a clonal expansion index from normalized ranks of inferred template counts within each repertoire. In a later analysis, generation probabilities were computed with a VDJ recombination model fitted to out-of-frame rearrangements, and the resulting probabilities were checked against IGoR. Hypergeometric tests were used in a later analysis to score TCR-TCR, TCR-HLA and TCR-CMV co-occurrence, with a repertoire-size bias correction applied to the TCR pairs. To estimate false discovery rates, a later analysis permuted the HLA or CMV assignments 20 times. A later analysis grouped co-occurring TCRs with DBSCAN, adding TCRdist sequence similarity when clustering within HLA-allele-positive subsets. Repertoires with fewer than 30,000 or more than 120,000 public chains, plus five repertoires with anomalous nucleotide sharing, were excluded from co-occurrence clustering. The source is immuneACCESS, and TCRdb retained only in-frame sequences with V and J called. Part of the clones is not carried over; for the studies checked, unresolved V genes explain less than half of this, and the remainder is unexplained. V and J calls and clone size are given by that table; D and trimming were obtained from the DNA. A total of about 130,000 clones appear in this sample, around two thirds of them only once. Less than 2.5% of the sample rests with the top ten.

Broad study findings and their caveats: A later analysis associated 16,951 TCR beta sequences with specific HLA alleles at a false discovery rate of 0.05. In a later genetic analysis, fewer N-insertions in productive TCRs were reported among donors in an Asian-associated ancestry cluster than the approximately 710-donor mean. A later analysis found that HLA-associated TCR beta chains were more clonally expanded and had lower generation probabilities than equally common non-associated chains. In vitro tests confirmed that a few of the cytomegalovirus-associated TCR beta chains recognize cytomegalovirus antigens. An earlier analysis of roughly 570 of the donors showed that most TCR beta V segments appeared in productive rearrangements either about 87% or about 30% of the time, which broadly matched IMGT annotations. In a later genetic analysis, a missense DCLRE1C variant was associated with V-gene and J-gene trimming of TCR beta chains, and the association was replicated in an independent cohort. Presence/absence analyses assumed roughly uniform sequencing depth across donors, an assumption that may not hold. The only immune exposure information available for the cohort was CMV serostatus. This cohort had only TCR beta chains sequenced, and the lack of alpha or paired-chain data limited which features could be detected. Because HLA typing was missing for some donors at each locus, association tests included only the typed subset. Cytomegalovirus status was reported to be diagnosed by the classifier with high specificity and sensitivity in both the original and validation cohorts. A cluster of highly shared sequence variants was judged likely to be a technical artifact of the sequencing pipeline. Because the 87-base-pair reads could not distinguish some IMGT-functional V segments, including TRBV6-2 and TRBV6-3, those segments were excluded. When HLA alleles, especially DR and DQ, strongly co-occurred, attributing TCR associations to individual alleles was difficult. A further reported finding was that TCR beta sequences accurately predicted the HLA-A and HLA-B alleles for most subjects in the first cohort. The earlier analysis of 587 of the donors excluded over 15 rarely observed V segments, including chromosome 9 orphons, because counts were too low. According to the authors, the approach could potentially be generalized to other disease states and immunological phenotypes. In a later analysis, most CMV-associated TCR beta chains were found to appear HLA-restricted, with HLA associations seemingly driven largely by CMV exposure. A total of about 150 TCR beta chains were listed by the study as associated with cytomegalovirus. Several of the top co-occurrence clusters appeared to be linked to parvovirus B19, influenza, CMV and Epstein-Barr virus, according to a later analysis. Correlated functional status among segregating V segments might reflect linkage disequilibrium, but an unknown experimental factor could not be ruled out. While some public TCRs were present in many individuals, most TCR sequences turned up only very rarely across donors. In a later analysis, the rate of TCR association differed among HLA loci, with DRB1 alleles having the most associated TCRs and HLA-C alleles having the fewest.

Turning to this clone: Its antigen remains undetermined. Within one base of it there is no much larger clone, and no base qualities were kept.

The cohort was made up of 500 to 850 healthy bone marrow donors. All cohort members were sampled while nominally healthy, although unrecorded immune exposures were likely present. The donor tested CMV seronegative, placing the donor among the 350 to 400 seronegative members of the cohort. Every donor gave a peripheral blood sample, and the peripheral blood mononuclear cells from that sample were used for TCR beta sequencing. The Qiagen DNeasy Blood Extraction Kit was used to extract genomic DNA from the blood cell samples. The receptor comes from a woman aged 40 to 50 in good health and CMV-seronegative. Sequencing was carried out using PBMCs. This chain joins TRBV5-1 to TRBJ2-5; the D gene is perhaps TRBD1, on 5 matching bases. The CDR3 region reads CATTLGPQETQYF. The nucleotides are TGCGCCACCACGTTGGGGCCTCAAGAGACCCAGTACTTC.